This record covers a single T cell receptor (beta chain). No antigen is known for it. This specimen belongs to a study of regulatory T cells in long-lasting Graves disease. Points from the study as a whole: The study found TRBV28, TRBJ1-2 and TRBJ2-5 favored in persistent disease.

Time point indicated: persistent/refractory GD, antithyroid drugs over 5 years with positive TRAb. TCR sequences were obtained from RNA taken from PBMCs. CDR3-region Arm-PCR and iRepertoire HTBI primers produced the TCR beta libraries. Authors' analysis steps: Sample data revealed some 58 TRBV and 14 TRBJ segments. TCRdb ran MiXCR on the multiplex PCR reads and lists one entry per CDR3 protein. The V and J calls reflect TCRdb's pipeline rather than the authors' work. In the table there are under 350,000 distinct CDR3 sequences, roughly a fifth of which are singletons. The CDR3 length is 15 residues. The V and J ends lost 5 bases and 4 bases respectively, with 18 bases between them.

Source: peripheral blood mononuclear cells (PBMCs), taken when the disease was refractory, from a patient treated with antithyroid drugs. This TCR was sampled from a female donor with Graves disease. The chain couples TRBV12-3 or TRBV12-4 to TRBJ2-7, with D possibly being TRBD1 (6 bases). CDR3 sequence (DNA): TGTGCCAGCAGTCAAAAACAGGGTTTACCTTACGAGCAGTACTTC. Encoded protein: CASSQKQGLPYEQYF.